One sample yielded the 20 T cell receptor beta chains listed below, sequenced in a study of regulatory T cells in long-lasting Graves disease. Described time point: newly diagnosed GD, antithyroid drugs for less than 3 months. RNA extracted from PBMCs served as the sequencing template. HTBI primers from iRepertoire and Arm-PCR of CDR3 regions yielded the TCR beta libraries. TCRdb ran MiXCR on the multiplex PCR reads and lists one entry per CDR3 protein. The sample holds about 420,000 distinct CDR3 sequences, 16% seen once. These sequences were also reported in another study, on T cells in Graves' hyperthyroidism and ophthalmopathy.

Sequencing was performed on peripheral blood mononuclear cells (PBMCs), taken at new diagnosis, from a patient treated with antithyroid drugs. The receptor set was obtained from a woman aged 18-29 years with Graves disease.

Remarks on this clonotype: This could be a read error, since a much larger clone is one nucleotide away. This chain joins TRBV27 and TRBJ2-1, with 7 bases lining up with TRBD1. From germline, CDR1 is MNHEY and CDR2 SMNVEV (reference sequence). CDR3 length: 13 amino acids. Written as DNA, the CDR3 is TGTGCCAGCAGCGGACAGGTCTACAATAAGCAGTTCTTC. This codes for CASSGQVYNKQFF.

This clonotype was seen ten or more times. The genes are TRBV5-1 and TRBJ1-1; D is unclear. CDR1 is SGHRS, CDR2 YFSETQ, per germline. The CDR3 is made up of 12 amino acids. V dropped 2 bases and J dropped 3 bases, with 5 bases sitting between them. The CDR3 region has the DNA TGCGCCAGCAGCTTCAGAGACACTGAAGCTTTCTTT. Amino acids: CASSFRDTEAFF.

This clonotype was observed a single time. A far more abundant clone sits one base away, making this likely a read error. The conserved phenylalanine or tryptophan normally closing the CDR3 is absent here, so this likely arose from a read error. The V gene is TRBV13, the J gene TRBJ2-5, with 9 positions matching TRBD2. Germline lookup yields CDR1 PRHDT and CDR2 FYEKMQ (reference sequence). This CDR3 spans 15 amino acids. With V trimmed by 6 bases and J by 7 bases, 12 bases remained unmatched. Here the CDR3 reads CASSESGRISGTQYL. In DNA, the CDR3 is TGTGCCAGCAGTGAGAGCGGGAGGATCTCGGGGACCCAGTACCTC.

This clonotype was picked up a small number of times. V is TRBV6-4 and J is TRBJ2-1; D is possibly TRBD1 (6 bases). CDR3 size: 13 residues. Looked up from germline, CDR1 is MRHNA and CDR2 is SNTAGT. The ends were cut back, 3 bases at V and 5 bases at J, with 8 bases in the middle. The CDR3 nucleotides are TGTGCCAGCAGTGAGGGGGACAACAATGAGCAGTTCTTC. Protein sequence: CASSEGDNNEQFF.

This clonotype was recorded many times. CDR3 in amino acids: CAGRVTSGSEGETQYF. For the CDR3, the DNA is TGTGCCGGAAGAGTAACTAGCGGGAGCGAAGGGGAGACCCAGTACTTC. The chain has TRBV6-1 and TRBJ2-5, with 11 nucleotides matching TRBD2. The J segment lost 5 bases and the V segment lost 11 bases, leaving 16 bases of the junction unmatched. The CDR3 spans 16 residues. Germline CDR1 is MNHNS and CDR2 is SASEGT.

This clonotype was found many times. The chain is built from TRBV11-3 and TRBJ2-2, with TRBD1 as a possible D gene (6 bases). This CDR3 is 18 amino acids long. Deletions cut 1 base from V and 0 bases from J, with 15 bases between. Looked up from germline, CDR1 is SGHNT and CDR2 is YENEEA. CDR3 DNA: TGTGCCAGCAGCTTAGGATTTGCAGGGGAGCCGAACACCGGGGAGCTGTTTTTT. It yields the protein CASSLGFAGEPNTGELFF.

The rearrangement joins TRBV27 to TRBJ1-1; D uncertain. There are 13 residues in the CDR3. V lost 7 bases to trimming and J lost 4 bases, with 13 bases between them. CDR1 and CDR2 from the germline V gene are MNHEY and SMNVEV (reference sequence). CDR3 in amino acids: CASTLSWGTEAFF. CDR3 in DNA: TGTGCCAGCACCCTCTCCTGGGGCACTGAAGCTTTCTTT.

The chain joins TRBV20-1 to TRBJ2-7; a possible D gene is TRBD2 (6 bases). Per the germline V gene, CDR1 is DFQATT and CDR2 is SNEGSKA (reference sequence). Trimming took 2 bases from V and 2 from J, leaving 13 bases between them. CDR3 size: 14 residues. In nucleotides, the CDR3 is TGCAGTGCTAGAAATTTAGCGGTCGCCTACGAGCAGTACTTC. Residues: CSARNLAVAYEQYF.

The chain is built from TRBV12-3 or TRBV12-4 and TRBJ2-3, with D perhaps matching TRBD2 (6 bases). The CDR3 totals 15 residues. V shed 6 bases and J shed 5 bases, with 18 bases lying between them. The CDR3: CASSPAASEGDTQYF. In nucleotides, the CDR3 is TGTGCCAGCAGCCCGGCAGCTAGCGAGGGAGATACGCAGTATTTT.

This clonotype showed up many times. Here the CDR3 reads CASSPPSQRLNYGYTF. The CDR3 DNA reads TGTGCCAGCTCACCACCTTCTCAGCGTTTAAACTATGGCTACACCTTC. This chain links TRBV18 with TRBJ1-2; no definite D call. Germline V gene sequence: CDR1 KGHSH, CDR2 LQKENI. This CDR3 is 16 amino acids long. V shed 0 bases and J shed 2 bases, with 13 bases lying between them.

This clonotype was found many times. The chain employs TRBV20-1 and TRBJ2-7; maybe TRBD2 (6 bases). CDR3 length: 15 amino acids. CDR1 is DFQATT and CDR2 is SNEGSKA in the germline V gene (reference sequence). V lost 4 bases, J lost 0 bases, and 16 bases lay in between. The CDR3 region is CSATSRWRASYEQYF. In DNA, the CDR3 is TGCAGTGCTACAAGCCGGTGGAGGGCCTCCTACGAGCAGTACTTC.

The sample holds a few counts of this clonotype. The J gene is TRBJ2-7, the V gene TRBV3-1, with 11 bases that match TRBD2. The length of the CDR3 is 14 residues. Germline V lookup: CDR1 LGHDT, CDR2 YNNKEL (reference sequence). V shed 8 bases and J 4 bases; nucleotides not matched to a gene: 7. The CDR3 region has the DNA TGTGCCAGCCCCGGGACTAGCGGAGATTACGAGCAGTACTTC. Translating gives CASPGTSGDYEQYF.

The chain combines TRBV24-1 with TRBJ2-5; possibly TRBD2 for D (6 bases). The germline gives CDR1 KGHDR, CDR2 SFDVKD. The CDR3 sequence is 16 residues long. Trimming removed 4 bases at V and 5 bases at J, with 19 bases between. The CDR3 here is CATSEGGHGGRETQYF. CDR3 in DNA: TGTGCCACCAGTGAGGGAGGACACGGCGGACGGGAGACCCAGTACTTC.

This clonotype was counted a single time. The chain couples TRBV28 to TRBJ2-5; D tentatively reads TRBD1 or TRBD2 (5 bases each). This CDR3 contains 13 residues. In germline, CDR1 is MDHEN, CDR2 SYDVKM. Deletions cut 3 bases from V and 9 bases from J, with 14 bases between. Here the CDR3 reads CASSFGALGAQYF. The CDR3 DNA reads TGTGCCAGCAGTTTTGGGGCCCTGGGGGCCCAGTACTTC.

This clonotype has more than one count but fewer than ten. V is TRBV7-9 and J is TRBJ2-3; 8 bases fit TRBD1. The CDR3 extends over 17 amino acids. Trimming removed 2 bases from V and 4 bases from J; junction bases left unmatched: 11. Per the germline V gene, CDR1 is SEHNR and CDR2 is FQNEAQ (reference sequence). Written as DNA, the CDR3 is TGTGCCAGCAGCTTAATTCTAACAGGGGGTCTCCCAGATACGCAGTATTTT. This codes for CASSLILTGGLPDTQYF.

V and J are TRBV11-1 and TRBJ1-6; 8 bases are shared with TRBD1. Germline CDR1 SGHAT, CDR2 FQDESV (reference sequence). J was trimmed by 7 bases and V by 3 bases; bases with no gene match: 5. The CDR3 is 15 amino acids. The CDR3 coding sequence is TGTGCCAGCAGCTTTGGACAGGGATTGAATTCACCCCTCCACTTT. Its translation is CASSFGQGLNSPLHF.

There are a few counts of this clonotype. The genes are TRBV4-3 and TRBJ2-7; 7 bases are shared with TRBD2. The V gene end was trimmed by 0 bases and the J gene end by 6 bases; junction bases not matched to a gene: 8. CDR1 and CDR2 from the germline V gene are LGHNA and YSLEER. The CDR3 runs to 15 residues. CDR3 residues: CASSQESRDYPEQYF. Here the CDR3 DNA reads TGCGCCAGCAGCCAAGAGTCCCGGGACTACCCCGAGCAGTACTTC.

The table lists this clonotype with a few counts. A read error may explain this, as a much larger clone is one base away. The chain uses TRBV7-8 and TRBJ2-3; 9 bases fit TRBD1. With the DNA end fitting TRBJ2-7 better, the J assignment may be wrong. Germline-derived CDR1 and CDR2 are SGHVS and FQNEAQ. The CDR3 spans 15 residues. Here the CDR3 DNA reads TGTGCCAGCGGCTCCAACCCGGGACAGGGTACCGAGCAGTACTTC. This codes for CASGSNPGQGTEQYF.

This clonotype was observed many times. The V and J genes are TRBV7-9 and TRBJ2-1; 9 bases match TRBD2. CDR1 and CDR2 (germline): SEHNR, FQNEAQ (reference sequence). The CDR3 loop spans 14 amino acids. Trimming took 5 bases from V and 8 from J; bases not matched to a gene: 7. The CDR3 DNA reads as TGTGCCAGCAGCGATAGCGGGAGTGGGGATGAGCAGTTCTTC. It codes for CASSDSGSGDEQFF. Complete variable domain (other parts from reference TRBV7-9 and TRBJ2-1): DTGVSQNPRHKITKRGQNVTFRCDPISEHNRLYWYRQTLGQGPEFLTYFQNEAQLEKSRLLSDRFSAERPKGSFSTLEIQRTEQGDSAMYLCASSDSGSGDEQFFGPGTRLTVL.

This clonotype was picked up many times. This chain uses TRBV6-5 with TRBJ1-1; D is possibly TRBD1 (5 bases). The CDR3 covers 15 residues. V lost 0 bases to trimming and J lost 1 base, with 9 bases between them. The germline CDR1 and CDR2 sequences are MNHEY and SVGAGI. The CDR3 nucleotides read TGTGCCAGCAGTTACTCCCCTACAGGGAACACTGAAGCTTTCTTT. Translating it yields CASSYSPTGNTEAFF.